The count of the clone carrying this T cell receptor beta chain is one. Its specificity is not known. This sample stems from a study of resident and recirculating memory T cells in vitiligo. Study background: Epidermis came from shave biopsies of lesional and nonlesional sites, plus PBMCs.

Notes on the study in general: Sequences differed between biopsy sites and patients, suggesting private specificity.

Libraries were prepared by immunoSEQ multiplex PCR; TCRdb keeps only in-frame clonotypes and omits some of them. The table has tens of thousands of clones, about 89% seen once. Per germline, CDR1 LGHNT and CDR2 FRNRAP. The CDR3 is 16 amino acids. The V segment lost 3 bases and the J segment 3 bases; nucleotides outside the gene matches: 4. Stability required unchanged lesions during the previous 6 months. The sample taken for sequencing was blood. The V call is TRBV12-5, the J call TRBJ2-3; 12 bases fit TRBD2. The sequence derives from a male donor with vitiligo. DNA of the CDR3: TGTGCTAGTGGTTTCTCTAGCGGGGGGGTGACAGATACGCAGTATTTT. This codes for CASGFSSGGVTDTQYF. Together with reference TRBV12-5 and TRBJ2-3, the CDR3 gives the full variable domain: DARVTQTPRHKVTEMGQEVTMRCQPILGHNTVFWYRQTMMQGLELLAYFRNRAPLDDSGMPKDRFSAEMPDATLATLKIQPSEPRDSAVYFCASGFSSGGVTDTQYFGPGTRLTVL.